This T cell receptor (beta chain) was found in a study of blood T cell repertoires in COVID-19. For the study at large: Donors in the United States, Italy and Spain gave samples during acute or convalescent COVID-19. T cells, B-cell-depleted T cells, or PBMCs provided the cDNA or gDNA that served as material.

The CDR3 consists of 13 residues. Trimming took off 3 bases at V and 4 bases at J, with 9 bases between the two ends. Looked up from germline, CDR1 is MNHEY and CDR2 is SMNVEV (reference sequence). Comments on this clone: Additional DNA sequences in this sample encode the identical CDR3.

Authors' processing steps: For nucleated cells, counts were estimated from reference gene primer amplification. The protocol was immunoSEQ multiplex PCR, while the TCRdb copy is restricted to in-frame clones and leaves out a portion. Clone size and V and J calls were adopted from that table, with D and trimming inferred from the DNA. The sample carries 250,000 or so clones, 88% recorded once. V and J are TRBV27 and TRBJ1-2; D is ambiguous. The receptor was isolated from a middle-aged woman who had recovered from COVID-19. Sequenced: peripheral blood. CDR3 loop: CASSFPGGYGYTF. The CDR3 nucleotides are TGTGCCAGCAGTTTTCCAGGTGGCTATGGCTACACCTTC.